This T cell receptor beta chain derives from a study of CD8 T cells in ankylosing spondylitis (TCRdb year 2017). Regarding the study in general: T cell receptor beta repertoires were profiled in healthy donors and ankylosing spondylitis patients so that disease-linked TCR variants could be found. In total, the full study cohort was made up of nearly 110 healthy donors and 25 to 30 ankylosing spondylitis patients. Peripheral blood was sampled, and synovial fluid was additionally collected from ankylosing spondylitis patients. Results and caveats for the whole study, not just this receptor: Blood from ankylosing spondylitis patients appeared to be characterized by a TCR beta motif made up of under ten highly homologous amino acid variants. Some of the motif variants had been reported before in the synovial fluid and blood of reactive arthritis patients, a finding that suggests common disease-initiation mechanisms. The disease-linked clones had a CD8+ phenotype and were found at relatively low frequencies in peripheral blood. According to the report, matched synovial fluid samples from ankylosing spondylitis patients were significantly enriched for the disease-linked clones.

Sequencing instrument: Illumina HiSeq 2500. Quantitative 5'-RACE with molecular barcodes was the method used to prepare the TCR beta libraries. In the paper's pipeline: To identify disease-linked TCR variants, a new computational method was used, one built on a probabilistic model of VDJ rearrangement. In TCRdb, the public reads were trimmed at Q25 with fastp and aligned with MiXCR, with productive beta chains retained. Duplicate CDR3 protein sequences are folded into a single record with the most common DNA and genes. Clone size and V and J calls follow TCRdb, not the original study. This sample has approximately 38,000 distinct CDR3 sequences in its table, and 2.5% to 3% of those were observed once. The top ten clonotypes cover approximately 4.5% of the sample. The CDR3 measures 14 amino acids from cysteine to phenylalanine. Kept here is only the CDR3 DNA, which spans 42 bases and is read in frame from base 1. From the germline V gene, CDR1 is SGDLS and CDR2 is YYNGEE. V is shortened by 0 bases, J by 1 base, and the region joining them spans 8 bases.

In this sample, this clonotype turned up many times. The antigen it binds to is not known. Nothing much larger sits one base from this clone, and base qualities are not available. The specimen sequenced was blood, either unsorted or a sorted T cell fraction (not recorded which). The sequence was collected from a male donor with ankylosing spondylitis or in good health (not recorded which). The sequence is built from TRBV9 and TRBJ2-7; no D segment can be confidently identified. The CDR3 protein: CASSVGELSYEQYF. Here is the DNA: TGTGCCAGCAGCGTAGGTGAGCTTTCCTACGAGCAGTACTTC.